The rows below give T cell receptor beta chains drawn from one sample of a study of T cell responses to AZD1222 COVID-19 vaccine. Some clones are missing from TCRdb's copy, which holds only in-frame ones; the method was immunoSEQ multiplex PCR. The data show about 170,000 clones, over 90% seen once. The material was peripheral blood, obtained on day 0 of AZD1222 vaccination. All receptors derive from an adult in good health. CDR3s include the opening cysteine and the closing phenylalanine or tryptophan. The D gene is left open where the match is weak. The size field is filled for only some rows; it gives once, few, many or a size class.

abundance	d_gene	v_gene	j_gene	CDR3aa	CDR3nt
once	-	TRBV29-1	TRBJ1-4	CSAYRAHAEKLFF	TGCAGCGCCTACAGAGCCCACGCTGAAAAACTGTTTTTT
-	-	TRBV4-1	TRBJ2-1	CASSQASGTYNEQFF	TGCGCCAGCAGCCAAGCCTCGGGGACTTACAATGAGCAGTTCTTC
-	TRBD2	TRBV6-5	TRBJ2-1	CASRLTSGSLSEQFF	TGTGCCAGCAGATTAACTAGCGGGAGTTTAAGTGAGCAGTTCTTC
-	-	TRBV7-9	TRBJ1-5	CASSLGQEGQPQHF	TGTGCCAGCAGCCTAGGGCAGGAAGGTCAGCCCCAGCATTTT
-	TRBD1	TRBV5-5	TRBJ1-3	CASSVRQGQYTGNTIYF	TGTGCCAGCAGCGTGCGCCAGGGACAGTATACTGGAAACACCATATATTTT
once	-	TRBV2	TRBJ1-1	CASGGGVVNTEAFF	TGTGCCAGCGGGGGTGGGGTGGTGAACACTGAAGCTTTCTTT
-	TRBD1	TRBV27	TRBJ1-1	CASSGTRDSEAFF	TGTGCCAGCAGTGGAACCCGGGACAGTGAAGCTTTCTTT
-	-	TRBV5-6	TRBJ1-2	CASSPGGVLYGYTF	TGTGCCAGCAGCCCCGGGGGGGTTTTATATGGCTACACCTTC
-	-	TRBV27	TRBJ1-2	CASRLRGSLYGYTF	TGTGCCAGCAGACTTCGAGGGAGTTTGTATGGCTACACCTTC
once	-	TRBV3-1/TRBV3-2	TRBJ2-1	CASSKREGGIPYNEQFF	TGTGCCAGCAGTAAGCGAGAAGGGGGGATCCCCTACAATGAGCAGTTCTTC
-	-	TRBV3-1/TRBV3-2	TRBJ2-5	CASSPTLGAGQETQYF	TGTGCCAGCAGCCCAACCTTAGGGGCAGGACAAGAGACCCAGTACTTC
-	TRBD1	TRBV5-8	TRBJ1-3	CASSPGTGAGNTIYF	TGTGCCAGCAGCCCCGGGACAGGGGCTGGAAACACCATATATTTT
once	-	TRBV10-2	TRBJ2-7	CASRDYEQYF	TGCGCCAGCAGAGACTACGAGCAGTACTTC
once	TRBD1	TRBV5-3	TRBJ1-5	CARDRGVSNQPQHF	TGTGCCCGGGACAGGGGTGTTAGCAATCAGCCCCAGCATTTT
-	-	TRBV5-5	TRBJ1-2	CASTWSSTDNWDYGYTF	TGTGCCAGCACCTGGTCGTCTACGGACAATTGGGACTATGGCTACACCTTC
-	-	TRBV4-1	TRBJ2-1	CASSQESHEDSSYNEQFF	TGCGCCAGCAGCCAAGAGTCCCATGAGGATAGCTCCTACAATGAGCAGTTCTTC
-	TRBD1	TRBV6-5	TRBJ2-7	CASSRYRGLKYEQYF	TGTGCCAGCAGCCGTTACAGGGGATTAAAATACGAGCAGTACTTC
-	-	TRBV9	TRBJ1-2	CASSVVPERGYTF	TGTGCCAGCAGCGTAGTACCAGAAAGGGGCTACACCTTC
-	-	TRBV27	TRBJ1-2	CASSLTATNYGYTF	TGTGCCAGCAGTTTGACAGCTACTAACTATGGCTACACCTTC
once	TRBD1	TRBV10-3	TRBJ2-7	CAISVDREDEQYF	TGTGCCATCAGTGTGGACAGGGAGGACGAGCAGTACTTC
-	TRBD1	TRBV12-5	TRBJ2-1	CASGLGDRRDEQFF	TGTGCTAGTGGTTTGGGGGACAGGAGGGATGAGCAGTTCTTC
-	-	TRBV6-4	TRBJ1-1	CASSGLQGGGGAFF	TGTGCCAGCAGTGGATTACAGGGAGGCGGAGGAGCTTTCTTT
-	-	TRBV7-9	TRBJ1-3	CASSTAPGHGSPISGNTIYF	TGTGCCAGCAGCACGGCACCGGGACACGGATCTCCTATCTCTGGAAACACCATATATTTT
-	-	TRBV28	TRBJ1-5	CASSIPVYSNQPQHF	TGTGCCAGCAGCATTCCCGTTTATAGCAATCAGCCCCAGCATTTT
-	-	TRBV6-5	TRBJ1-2	CASSPRTSGYTF	TGTGCCAGCAGCCCACGGACATCCGGCTACACCTTC
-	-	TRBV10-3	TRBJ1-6	CAISEQGVNNSPLHF	TGTGCCATCAGTGAACAAGGGGTTAATAATTCACCCCTCCACTTT
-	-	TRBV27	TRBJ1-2	CASSLSSGGMDYGYTF	TGTGCCAGCAGTTTATCGAGTGGGGGCATGGACTATGGCTACACCTTC
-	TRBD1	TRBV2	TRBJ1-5	CASSYRQGGIWPQHF	TGTGCCAGCAGCTACCGGCAGGGGGGAATTTGGCCCCAGCATTTT
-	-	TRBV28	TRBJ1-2	CASSPGRGDGYTF	TGTGCCAGCAGTCCCGGCCGCGGGGATGGCTACACCTTC
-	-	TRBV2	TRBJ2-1	CASSEDLDPKGYNEQFF	TGTGCCAGCAGTGAAGACTTGGACCCCAAAGGGTACAATGAGCAGTTCTTC
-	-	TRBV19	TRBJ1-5	CASSISPIDNQPQHF	TGTGCCAGTAGTATTAGTCCGATTGATAATCAGCCCCAGCATTTT
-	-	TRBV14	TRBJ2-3	CASSQDFDTDTQYF	TGTGCCAGCAGCCAGGACTTCGACACAGATACGCAGTATTTT
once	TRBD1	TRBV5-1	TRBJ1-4	CASSTRQGVNEKLFF	TGCGCCAGCAGTACCCGACAGGGGGTTAATGAAAAACTGTTTTTT
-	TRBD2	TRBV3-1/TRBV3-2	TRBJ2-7	CASMRGGSSYEQYF	TGTGCCAGCATGAGGGGCGGGAGCTCCTACGAGCAGTACTTC
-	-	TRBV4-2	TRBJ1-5	CASSQDRGIRASQPQHF	TGTGCCAGCAGCCAAGATAGGGGGATAAGGGCCTCTCAGCCCCAGCATTTT
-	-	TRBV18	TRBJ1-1	CASLPNEGFTEAFF	TGTGCCAGCTTACCAAACGAGGGGTTCACTGAAGCTTTCTTT
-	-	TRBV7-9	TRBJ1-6	CASGPGGWIGSPLHF	TGTGCCAGCGGACCGGGAGGCTGGATCGGTTCACCCCTCCACTTT
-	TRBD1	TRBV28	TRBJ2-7	CASRPPGQGSYEQYF	TGTGCCAGCAGGCCGCCGGGACAGGGTTCCTACGAGCAGTACTTC
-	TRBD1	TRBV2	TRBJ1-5	CASTADRNDQPQHF	TGTGCCAGCACTGCGGACAGGAACGATCAGCCCCAGCATTTT
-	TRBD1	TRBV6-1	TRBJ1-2	CASSAYAGQGAIYGYTF	TGTGCCAGCAGTGCCTACGCGGGGCAGGGGGCGATCTATGGCTACACCTTC
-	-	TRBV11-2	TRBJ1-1	CASSLGRYTEAFF	TGTGCCAGCAGCTTGGGCCGATACACTGAAGCTTTCTTT
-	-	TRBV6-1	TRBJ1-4	CASSEGGPEPEKLFF	TGTGCCAGCAGTGAAGGGGGGCCTGAGCCTGAAAAACTGTTTTTT
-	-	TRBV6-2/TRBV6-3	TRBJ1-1	CASSYSRGLPILGTEAFF	TGTGCCAGCAGTTACTCGCGGGGGCTGCCCATTCTTGGAACTGAAGCTTTCTTT
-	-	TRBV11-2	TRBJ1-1	CASSLVYTEAFF	TGTGCCAGCAGCTTGGTATACACTGAAGCTTTCTTT
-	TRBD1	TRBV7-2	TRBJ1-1	CASNQGGWNTEAFF	TGTGCCAGCAACCAGGGGGGATGGAACACTGAAGCTTTCTTT
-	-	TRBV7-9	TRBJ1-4	CASSNPGHSNEKLFF	TGTGCCAGCAGTAACCCGGGACATTCTAATGAAAAACTGTTTTTT
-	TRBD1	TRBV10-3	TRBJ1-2	CAIKSGGDYGYTF	TGTGCCATCAAATCAGGGGGCGACTATGGCTACACCTTC
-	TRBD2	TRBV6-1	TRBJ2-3	CASSEGTRYTDTQYF	TGTGCCAGCAGTGAGGGGACTAGATATACAGATACGCAGTATTTT
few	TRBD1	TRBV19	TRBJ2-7	CASSTFNWDSSYEQYF	TGTGCCAGTAGTACGTTCAACTGGGACAGTTCCTACGAGCAGTACTTC
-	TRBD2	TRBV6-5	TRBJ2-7	CASGTSGVYEQYF	TGTGCCAGCGGGACTAGCGGGGTCTACGAGCAGTACTTC